The 6 T cell receptor beta chains listed next were all sequenced from one sample in a study of OX40 agonist ivuxolimab in advanced cancers. The data were produced by immunoSEQ multiplex PCR, yet TCRdb's version contains in-frame clones alone and is incomplete. The sample records approximately 69,000 clones, 60% to 85% being singletons. Here the sequenced sample was CD4+ or CD8+ T cells sorted from blood, taken in a trial of the OX40 agonist ivuxolimab. The receptors come from an adult with an advanced solid tumor such as melanoma, head and neck, liver or kidney cancer.

The chain carries TRBV7-8 and TRBJ1-3; TRBD1 matches 9 bases. The CDR3 has 16 amino acids. V was clipped by 5 bases and J by 0 bases; unmatched bases: 5. In germline, CDR1 is SGHVS, CDR2 FQNEAQ. CDR3 residues: CASSQRTGDSGNTIYF. The CDR3 DNA follows: TGTGCCAGCAGCCAGCGGACAGGGGACTCTGGAAACACCATATATTTT.

The chain couples TRBV19 to TRBJ1-2; no clear D gene. CDR3 length: 11 residues. Trimming pared 1 base from V and 8 bases from J, leaving 5 bases between. Germline CDR1 is LNHDA and CDR2 is SQIVND (reference sequence). The CDR3 nucleotides read TGTGCCAGTAGTATAGCAAGAGGCTACACCTTC. This codes for CASSIARGYTF.

The chain links TRBV28 to TRBJ1-2; D is unresolved. V was trimmed by 2 bases and J by 6 bases, leaving 13 bases between them. The germline V gene encodes CDR1 MDHEN and CDR2 SYDVKM. The CDR3 consists of 14 residues. This CDR3 reads CASSLLVESNGYTF. CDR3 in DNA: TGTGCCAGCAGTTTACTCGTTGAAAGCAATGGCTACACCTTC.

The CDR3 bases are TGTGCCAGCAGCTTGGAGCTCCCCCCGGGGGAGACCCAGTACTTC. Amino acids: CASSLELPPGETQYF. V is TRBV5-8 and J is TRBJ2-5; D might be TRBD2 (5 bases). Germline V lookup: CDR1 SGHTS, CDR2 YDEGEE. There are 15 residues in the CDR3. The V end was cut by 0 bases, the J end by 5 bases, with 14 bases between.

The chain uses TRBV18 and TRBJ2-1; 9 nucleotides align to TRBD2. This CDR3 contains 14 residues. V gave up 6 bases and J gave up 4 bases; unmatched junction bases: 4. Germline V lookup: CDR1 KGHSH, CDR2 LQKENI. CDR3 sequence (DNA): TGTGCCAGCTCTGCTAGCGGGATATACAATGAGCAGTTCTTC. It encodes CASSASGIYNEQFF.

In nucleotides, the CDR3 is TGTGCCAGCAGCATAGGACAGGGGAGAAGGGGGAACACTGAAGCTTTCTTT. It encodes CASSIGQGRRGNTEAFF. V is TRBV5-4 and J is TRBJ1-1; 9 nucleotides agree with TRBD1. Losses at the gene ends were 4 bases for V and 1 base for J; bases not matched to a gene: 11. Per germline, CDR1 SGHNT and CDR2 YYREEE (reference sequence). The CDR3 consists of 17 residues.